One sample yielded the 19 T cell receptor beta chains listed below, sequenced in a study of blood T cell repertoires in COVID-19. Clones were sequenced by immunoSEQ multiplex PCR, and TCRdb holds only the in-frame ones, with some missing. The sample comprises approximately 11,000 clones, 85% to 90% of which are singletons, and 22% rests with the top ten. The material sequenced was peripheral blood. These receptors all stem from an older woman with active COVID-19.

V usage is TRBV5-8 and J usage is TRBJ1-2, with TRBD1 matching 7 bases. The V gene's germline CDR1 is SGHTS and CDR2 YDEGEE. This CDR3 has 16 amino acids. The junction had 7 bases not matched to a gene; V was cut back by 2 bases and J by 0 bases. The CDR3 reads CASSLKGAVANYGYTF. Written as DNA, the CDR3 is TGTGCCAGCAGCTTAAAGGGGGCTGTTGCTAACTATGGCTACACCTTC.

The rearrangement joins TRBV18 to TRBJ1-1; possibly TRBD1 for D (5 bases). The CDR3 loop spans 14 amino acids. V lost 1 base and J lost 7, with 13 bases in between. The germline CDR1 and CDR2 sequences are KGHSH and LQKENI. The CDR3 loop reads CASSPRDRLDEAFF. DNA of the CDR3: TGTGCCAGCTCACCACGAGACAGACTAGATGAAGCTTTCTTT.

The rearrangement links TRBV6-5 to TRBJ2-1; maybe TRBD1 (6 bases). CDR3 length: 16 residues. Germline V lookup: CDR1 MNHEY, CDR2 SVGAGI. V was clipped by 2 bases and J by 6 bases, with 17 bases between them. This CDR3 is CASSYDSLGQFNEQFF. The CDR3 coding sequence is TGTGCCAGCAGTTACGATTCCCTAGGACAGTTCAATGAGCAGTTCTTC.

This chain connects TRBV3-1 (or the pseudogene TRBV3-2) to TRBJ1-1; D unresolved. The CDR3 is made up of 12 amino acids. V was trimmed by 2 bases and J by 5 bases, leaving 6 bases between them. In germline, CDR1 is LGHDT, CDR2 YNNKEL (reference sequence). The CDR3 sequence is CASSQLRTEAFF. CDR3 sequence (DNA): TGTGCCAGCAGCCAACTTCGGACTGAAGCTTTCTTT.

The V gene is TRBV28, the J gene TRBJ2-7; TRBD1 might be the D (6 bases). Germline CDR1 reads MDHEN; CDR2 reads SYDVKM. CDR3 length equals 17 residues. Trimming took 0 bases from V and 5 from J, leaving 20 bases between them. The CDR3 sequence: CASSLCSDSVRENEQYV. In nucleotides, the CDR3 is TGTGCCAGCAGTTTATGCTCGGACAGCGTGAGGGAGAACGAGCAGTACGTC.

This chain connects TRBV9 to TRBJ1-2; 8 bases are a match to TRBD1. Germline trimming cut 0 bases from V and 5 bases from J; bases unmatched to any gene: 6. The CDR3 runs to 15 residues. The germline V gene has CDR1 SGDLS and CDR2 YYNGEE. The CDR3 loop is CASSVEPGGGYGYTF. The DNA for the CDR3 is TGTGCCAGCAGCGTAGAGCCAGGGGGCGGTTATGGCTACACCTTC.

The rearrangement joins TRBV6-6 to TRBJ1-3, with D hard to call. The CDR3 sequence is 15 residues long. The V end lost 0 bases, the J end lost 4 bases, and 10 bases lay between the germline ends. From germline, CDR1 is MNHNY and CDR2 SVGAGI (reference sequence). The CDR3 spells CASSYSQDIGNTIYF. As DNA, the CDR3 is TGTGCCAGCAGTTACTCGCAGGATATCGGAAACACCATATATTTT.

The CDR3 here is CASSYTSGGASEQFF. The CDR3 region has the DNA TGTGCCAGCAGTTATACTAGCGGGGGGGCCAGTGAGCAGTTCTTC. The chain uses TRBV11-2 and TRBJ2-1, with 13 bases lining up with TRBD2. The germline gives CDR1 SGHAT, CDR2 FQNNGV. Trimming removed 6 bases from V and 9 bases from J; junction bases left unmatched: 8. The CDR3 extends over 15 amino acids.

The genes are TRBV6-1 and TRBJ2-1; 7 bases map to TRBD1. Germline lookup yields CDR1 MNHNS and CDR2 SASEGT. V shed 3 bases, J shed 7 bases, and the junction held 12 bases outside the gene matches. The CDR3 consists of 16 residues. The CDR3 spells CASSDLPGQRRNEQFF. For the CDR3, the DNA is TGTGCCAGCAGTGATCTGCCGGGACAGCGAAGGAATGAGCAGTTCTTC.

V gene TRBV3-1 (or the pseudogene TRBV3-2) combines with J gene TRBJ1-2; maybe TRBD1 (5 bases). The V gene lost 1 base and the J gene lost 3 bases, with 6 bases spanning the gap. CDR1 LGHDT and CDR2 YNNKEL come from the germline V gene (reference sequence). The CDR3 has 13 residues. In DNA form, the CDR3 reads TGTGCCAGCAGCCAAGCAGGGTACTATGGCTACACCTTC. It translates to CASSQAGYYGYTF.

The V gene is TRBV5-1, the J gene TRBJ1-1; the D gene is possibly TRBD1 (6 bases). Germline V CDR1 and CDR2: SGHRS, YFSETQ. The CDR3 extends over 15 amino acids. Trimming stripped 4 bases from V and 2 bases from J, with 15 bases between. CDR3 protein: CASSAGQLGNTEAFF. The DNA for the CDR3 is TGCGCCAGCAGCGCCGGACAGTTGGGAAACACTGAAGCTTTCTTT.

CDR3 residues: CASSKARWNTIYF. The CDR3 DNA reads TGTGCCAGCAGCAAAGCTCGGTGGAACACCATATATTTT. The genes are TRBV21-1 and TRBJ1-3. TRBV21-1 is a recognized pseudogene. The CDR3 covers 13 residues.

CDR3 protein: CASSLTGMRTDTQYF. The CDR3 nucleotides read TGTGCCAGCAGCTTGACAGGGATGAGGACAGATACGCAGTATTTT. The genes are TRBV5-6 and TRBJ2-3; D may be TRBD1 (6 bases). Trimming removed 1 base at V and 3 bases at J, with 12 bases between. Germline V gene lookup returns CDR1 SGHDT and CDR2 YYEEEE. The CDR3 loop spans 15 amino acids.

This clone appeared a single time. The chain is built from TRBV6-5 and TRBJ2-2; 7 bases line up with TRBD1. Germline loops: CDR1 MNHEY, CDR2 SVGAGI. This CDR3 region has 15 residues. V shed 6 bases and J 5 bases; nucleotides not matched to a gene: 9. Here the CDR3 DNA reads TGTGCCAGCAGAGATAGGCAGGGACAGACCGGGGAGCTGTTTTTT. It codes for CASRDRQGQTGELFF.

This sequence joins TRBV6-5 and TRBJ2-7, with 10 bases identical to TRBD1. J gave up 5 bases and V 8 bases, and 9 bases lay outside the gene matches. Germline assignment: CDR1 MNHEY and CDR2 SVGAGI. The CDR3 is 14 residues long. CDR3 region: CASGWDRGRNEQYF. The CDR3 bases are TGTGCCAGCGGGTGGGACAGGGGTAGGAACGAGCAGTACTTC.

The V and J genes are TRBV9 and TRBJ1-1; 7 nucleotides align to TRBD1. This CDR3 spans 12 amino acids. Germline assignment: CDR1 SGDLS and CDR2 YYNGEE. The V and J ends lost 8 bases and 4 bases, in that order; junction bases with no gene match: 5. The CDR3 here is CASGAGGTEAFF. The DNA of the CDR3 is TGTGCCAGTGGGGCAGGGGGCACTGAAGCTTTCTTT.

This rearrangement joins TRBV7-8 to TRBJ2-5; the D gene is possibly TRBD2 (6 bases). CDR1 and CDR2 (germline): SGHVS, FQNEAQ. V was pared by 4 bases and J by 7 bases, with 19 bases between. The length of the CDR3 is 15 residues. The CDR3 sequence: CASSSFGRDRGTQYF. The DNA for the CDR3 is TGTGCCAGCAGCTCATTCGGGCGGGACCGTGGGACCCAGTACTTC.

The chain is built from TRBV7-8 and TRBJ2-2; 13 nucleotides agree with TRBD2. V shed 2 bases and J 0 bases; nucleotides not matched to a gene: 6. The CDR3 contains 19 residues. Germline V gives CDR1 SGHVS, CDR2 FQNEAQ. CDR3 residues: CASSLRLAGGIANTGELFF. Written as DNA, the CDR3 is TGTGCCAGCAGCTTACGACTAGCGGGGGGAATCGCGAACACCGGGGAGCTGTTTTTT.

This clone showed up just a few times. The chain employs TRBV2 and TRBJ1-2; TRBD1 matches at 12 bases. Germline CDR1 is SNHLY and CDR2 is FYNNEI. The CDR3 is 15 amino acids. The J segment lost 10 bases and the V segment lost 2 bases, leaving 8 bases of the junction unmatched. CDR3 sequence: CASSELWDRGQDYTF. The CDR3 region has the DNA TGTGCCAGCAGTGAACTGTGGGACAGGGGGCAAGACTACACCTTC.